This TCR beta chain is from a study of OX40 agonist ivuxolimab in advanced cancers. About the research overall: Dose-escalation cases comprised hepatocellular carcinoma, melanoma, renal cell or head and neck cancer. Participants averaged approximately 65 years of age (range about 23 to 79) and were around 83% male.

Study outcomes and limitations: Antigen specificity was not determined for the expanded peripheral T cells.

Data came from immunoSEQ multiplex PCR; TCRdb stores just in-frame clones and leaves some out. The table records approximately 24,000 clones, about four fifths of them present only once. Comment on this clone: The antigen is undetermined.

The CDR3 extends over 14 amino acids. Trimming cost V 6 bases and J 8 bases; bases outside gene matches: 8. Germline V lookup: CDR1 MNHNS, CDR2 SASEGT. This sequence joins TRBV6-1 and TRBJ1-4, with 8 bases lining up with TRBD1. The input for sequencing was CD4+ or CD8+ T cells sorted from blood, taken in a trial of the OX40 agonist ivuxolimab. The origin of this receptor is an adult with an advanced solid tumor such as melanoma, head and neck, liver or kidney cancer. CDR3 protein: CASSPRTGGEKLFF. CDR3 coding DNA: TGTGCCAGCAGCCCCCGTACAGGGGGGGAAAAACTGTTTTTT.